This TCR beta chain was found in a study of blood T cells in healthy people across ages. Study in general: Per every two T cells, about one barcoded beta molecule was captured by template switching.

Through a sample-barcoded 5' primer and a J-beta primer mix, a second PCR was run for roughly 6 to 11 cycles. Each sample provided no less than 2.5 million CDR3-containing paired-end reads. TCRdb passed the 5' RACE reads through MiXCR, listing each CDR3 protein once. The data hold roughly 1.9 million distinct CDR3 sequences, with around 40% observed a single time. In regard to this clonotype: No antigen is known for it.

Study-wide results and caveats: Greater diversity and more naive CD4+ cells were seen in long-lived donors than in aged donors.

The CDR3 covers 13 residues. Between the trimmed V and J ends, which lost 7 bases and 2 bases, there was a span of 10 bases. Germline lookup yields CDR1 MNHEY and CDR2 SVGEGT. Russia was home to the donors, healthy Caucasian individuals aged about 6 to 90. The sequenced sample consisted of blood. The genes are TRBV6-2 or TRBV6-3 and TRBJ2-3; D not resolved. The TCR was taken from a human donor in good health. The CDR3 DNA reads as TGTGCCAGCACTAGGACCCCCACAGATACGCAGTATTTT. Residues: CASTRTPTDTQYF.